This T cell receptor beta chain originates from a study of blood T cell repertoires in COVID-19 (dated by TCRdb to about 2020). Notes on the research overall: Collaborator samples came from the United States, Italy and Spain and covered acute and convalescent phases of COVID-19. The material from the prospective study consisted of cDNA or gDNA derived from T cells, B-cell-depleted T cells, or PBMCs. Subjects who had been exposed to COVID-19, were actively infected with it, or had recovered from it provided the deeply sampled blood TCRbeta repertoires that made up the dataset. The repertoires were released in a freely available public database intended as a resource for research on the immune response to SARS-CoV-2. The samples were drawn from two sources: the first 160 participants of the ongoing ImmuneRACE study, and 1,000 to 1,500 subjects contributed by 6 global collaborators. The sample metadata nearly always contained a de-identified subject ID, COVID-19 status, age in years and sex. Where HLA class I and class II types were available, the types were taken from metadata supplied by the sample provider, not from assay-based typing.

As for this clone: The antigen it binds to is not known. Within one base of it there is no much larger clone, and no base qualities were kept.

Each collaborating institution followed its own protocols to collect whole blood in K2EDTA tubes. Collaborator samples were shipped for TCRbeta analysis as frozen whole blood, isolated PBMCs, or DNA extracted from either sample type. The full study reports these points: The quantity of clinical and demographic metadata differed by source and by participant and was supplied without curation.

The CDR3 goes from the cysteine to the phenylalanine over 15 residues. The sequence is cut down to CDR3 DNA, 45 bases in frame from base 1. From a lookup of the germline V gene, CDR1 and CDR2 are MNHEY and SVGAGI. Here V drops 5 bases and J drops 7 bases, and the junction holds 9 bases not matched to any gene. TCRbeta CDR3 regions were amplified from genomic DNA using the immunoSEQ Assay, a bias-controlled multiplex PCR. The study's processing was this. The number of nucleated cells in each sample was estimated by amplification of reference gene primers within the assay. Sequence reads were collapsed and filtered to measure the absolute abundance of every unique TCRbeta CDR3 rearrangement. For each sample, productive Simpson clonality was calculated by taking the square root of Simpson's diversity index across productive rearrangements. TCRdb carries this immuneACCESS record with in-frame sequences only. Its versions omit some clonotypes, under half of them owing to an unresolved V gene in the studies checked, with the rest unexplained. D and trimming come from the DNA, and the V and J calls and clone size come from that table. This sample holds about 67,000 clones; around 87% were observed only once. 4% to 5.5% of the sample comes from the top ten.

The sequence is built from TRBV6-5 and TRBJ1-5, with 9 middle bases fitting TRBD1. The source material was peripheral blood. This receptor was obtained from a man in his fifties or sixties with active COVID-19. The CDR3 sequence is CASSPGGQGNQPQHF. At the DNA level, the sequence is TGTGCCAGCAGTCCGGGAGGACAGGGGAACCAGCCCCAGCATTTT.